These T cell receptor beta chains were read from a single sample in a study of identical twins. Each CDR3 protein gets one entry after TCRdb re-called the 5' RACE reads with MiXCR. The repertoire holds about 210,000 distinct CDR3 sequences, with about a tenth as singletons. The specimen sequenced was memory (CD45RO+) T cells sorted from blood. Receptor source: a woman between 18 and 29 years old in good health. The CDR3 runs from the conserved cysteine through the conserved F or W. D genes are given only for firm matches. Clone size is not always given. Where it is, it says once, few, many or a class for expanded clones.

D gene: -
V gene: TRBV4-2
CDR3 length: 15
clone size: few
J gene: TRBJ1-1
CDR3 protein: CASSQDPGLNTEAFF
CDR3 DNA: TGTGCCAGCAGCCAAGACCCGGGGTTGAACACTGAAGCTTTCTTT

D gene: -
V gene: TRBV5-1
CDR3 length: 16
clone size: -
J gene: TRBJ2-3
CDR3 protein: CASSFAYPISTDTQYF
CDR3 DNA: TGCGCCAGCAGTTTCGCCTACCCTATTAGCACAGATACGCAGTATTTT

D gene: -
V gene: TRBV5-1
CDR3 length: 14
clone size: many
J gene: TRBJ2-7
CDR3 protein: CASSDKDRTYEQYF
CDR3 DNA: TGCGCCAGCAGCGATAAGGACAGAACCTACGAGCAGTACTTC

D gene: TRBD2
V gene: TRBV19
CDR3 length: 14
clone size: -
J gene: TRBJ2-5
CDR3 protein: CASSTSRGQETQYF
CDR3 DNA: TGTGCCAGTAGTACGTCGCGGGGGCAAGAGACCCAGTACTTC

D gene: TRBD1
V gene: TRBV20-1
CDR3 length: 16
clone size: few
J gene: TRBJ1-2
CDR3 protein: CSAPLDRVASNYGYTF
CDR3 DNA: TGCAGTGCTCCCCTCGACAGGGTCGCCTCTAACTATGGCTACACCTTC

D gene: -
V gene: TRBV5-6
CDR3 length: 13
clone size: few
J gene: TRBJ1-1
CDR3 protein: CASSLRGGPEAFF
CDR3 DNA: TGTGCCAGCAGCTTACGGGGGGGGCCTGAAGCTTTCTTT

D gene: -
V gene: TRBV20-1
CDR3 length: 13
clone size: -
J gene: TRBJ2-3
CDR3 protein: CSARGARADTQYF
CDR3 DNA: TGCAGTGCTAGAGGGGCCCGGGCAGATACGCAGTATTTT

D gene: -
V gene: TRBV12-3/TRBV12-4
CDR3 length: 13
clone size: -
J gene: TRBJ2-7
CDR3 protein: CASSLGRYYEQYF
CDR3 DNA: TGTGCCAGCAGTTTGGGCAGGTACTACGAGCAGTACTTC

D gene: -
V gene: TRBV3-1
CDR3 length: 15
clone size: few
J gene: TRBJ2-3
CDR3 protein: CASSLKLTMVDTQYF
CDR3 DNA: TGTGCCAGCAGCCTCAAACTAACCATGGTCGATACGCAGTATTTT

D gene: TRBD1
V gene: TRBV12-3/TRBV12-4
CDR3 length: 13
clone size: few
J gene: TRBJ2-5
CDR3 protein: CASSFTGVKTQYF
CDR3 DNA: TGTGCCAGCAGCTTCACAGGGGTAAAGACCCAGTACTTC

D gene: -
V gene: TRBV10-3
CDR3 length: 16
clone size: few
J gene: TRBJ2-7
CDR3 protein: CAISESNDAGAYEQYF
CDR3 DNA: TGTGCCATCAGTGAGTCGAACGATGCGGGGGCTTACGAGCAGTACTTC

D gene: -
V gene: TRBV7-9
CDR3 length: 14
clone size: few
J gene: TRBJ2-1
CDR3 protein: CASSLREYLDEQFF
CDR3 DNA: TGTGCCAGCAGCTTAAGGGAGTACCTGGATGAGCAGTTCTTC

D gene: -
V gene: TRBV2
CDR3 length: 11
clone size: few
J gene: TRBJ1-5
CDR3 protein: CASSAATSQHF
CDR3 DNA: TGTGCCAGCAGTGCCGCCACGTCCCAGCATTTT

D gene: TRBD2
V gene: TRBV4-2
CDR3 length: 15
clone size: few
J gene: TRBJ2-3
CDR3 protein: CASSQELAGTDTQYF
CDR3 DNA: TGTGCCAGCAGCCAAGAACTAGCGGGAACAGATACGCAGTATTTT

D gene: TRBD2
V gene: TRBV7-2
CDR3 length: 15
clone size: -
J gene: TRBJ2-7
CDR3 protein: CASSQGLAATYEQYF
CDR3 DNA: TGTGCCAGCAGCCAGGGACTAGCGGCTACCTACGAGCAGTACTTC

D gene: TRBD1
V gene: TRBV5-6
CDR3 length: 16
clone size: many
J gene: TRBJ2-1
CDR3 protein: CASSLEGTGGFAEQFF
CDR3 DNA: TGTGCCAGCAGCTTGGAAGGGACAGGGGGTTTTGCTGAGCAGTTCTTC

D gene: TRBD2
V gene: TRBV5-1
CDR3 length: 14
clone size: -
J gene: TRBJ2-3
CDR3 protein: CASSLGTSGRNQYF
CDR3 DNA: TGCGCCAGCAGCTTGGGGACTAGCGGGAGAAACCAGTATTTT

D gene: TRBD1
V gene: TRBV7-8
CDR3 length: 16
clone size: few
J gene: TRBJ2-4
CDR3 protein: CASSPPGTGFKNIQYF
CDR3 DNA: TGTGCCAGCAGCCCCCCCGGGACAGGGTTTAAAAACATTCAGTACTTC

D gene: -
V gene: TRBV7-2
CDR3 length: 15
clone size: few
J gene: TRBJ2-2
CDR3 protein: CASSPAARGTGELFF
CDR3 DNA: TGTGCCAGCAGCCCCGCGGCTAGGGGTACCGGGGAGCTGTTTTTT

D gene: TRBD1
V gene: TRBV20-1
CDR3 length: 16
clone size: many
J gene: TRBJ1-4
CDR3 protein: CSARPVDRDRYEKLFF
CDR3 DNA: TGCAGTGCTAGGCCCGTAGACCGGGACAGATATGAAAAACTGTTTTTT

D gene: -
V gene: TRBV6-2/TRBV6-3
CDR3 length: 15
clone size: many
J gene: TRBJ2-4
CDR3 protein: CASTQGGAAKNIQYF
CDR3 DNA: TGTGCCAGCACCCAAGGAGGAGCGGCCAAAAACATTCAGTACTTC

D gene: TRBD2
V gene: TRBV10-3
CDR3 length: 13
clone size: -
J gene: TRBJ2-1
CDR3 protein: CAISGTSENEQFF
CDR3 DNA: TGTGCCATCAGCGGGACTAGCGAAAATGAGCAGTTCTTC

D gene: TRBD1
V gene: TRBV6-2/TRBV6-3
CDR3 length: 15
clone size: -
J gene: TRBJ2-7
CDR3 protein: CASRLTGTGVSEQYF
CDR3 DNA: TGTGCCAGCAGATTAACCGGGACAGGGGTCTCCGAGCAGTACTTC

D gene: -
V gene: TRBV29-1
CDR3 length: 13
clone size: -
J gene: TRBJ2-7
CDR3 protein: CSVSRGERSEQYF
CDR3 DNA: TGCAGCGTTTCTCGTGGAGAGAGGAGCGAGCAGTACTTC

D gene: TRBD2
V gene: TRBV20-1
CDR3 length: 16
clone size: -
J gene: TRBJ2-1
CDR3 protein: CSARNTGTSGRPEQFF
CDR3 DNA: TGCAGTGCTAGAAACACCGGGACTAGCGGGAGGCCTGAGCAGTTCTTC

D gene: TRBD2
V gene: TRBV12-3/TRBV12-4
CDR3 length: 11
clone size: many
J gene: TRBJ2-1
CDR3 protein: CASSRGEGQFF
CDR3 DNA: TGTGCCAGCAGCCGGGGGGAAGGGCAGTTCTTC

D gene: -
V gene: TRBV5-1
CDR3 length: 15
clone size: -
J gene: TRBJ1-2
CDR3 protein: CASSLDFGQNYGYTF
CDR3 DNA: TGCGCCAGCAGCTTGGACTTCGGACAGAACTATGGCTACACCTTC

D gene: TRBD1
V gene: TRBV7-2
CDR3 length: 13
clone size: -
J gene: TRBJ1-2
CDR3 protein: CASSWGQGDGYTF
CDR3 DNA: TGTGCCAGCAGCTGGGGACAGGGGGACGGCTACACCTTC

D gene: -
V gene: TRBV11-2
CDR3 length: 11
clone size: few
J gene: TRBJ2-7
CDR3 protein: CASSARDEQYF
CDR3 DNA: TGTGCCAGCAGCGCGAGGGACGAGCAGTACTTC

D gene: TRBD2
V gene: TRBV4-2
CDR3 length: 16
clone size: few
J gene: TRBJ2-1
CDR3 protein: CASSQDLAARGWEQFF
CDR3 DNA: TGTGCCAGCAGCCAAGACCTAGCGGCCCGGGGGTGGGAGCAGTTCTTC

D gene: TRBD2
V gene: TRBV10-2
CDR3 length: 19
clone size: once
J gene: TRBJ2-3
CDR3 protein: CASSEPSGGAANLPDTQYF
CDR3 DNA: TGCGCCAGCAGTGAGCCTAGCGGGGGGGCCGCGAACCTCCCAGATACGCAGTATTTT

D gene: TRBD2
V gene: TRBV6-1
CDR3 length: 17
clone size: many
J gene: TRBJ2-1
CDR3 protein: CASTAVMGGRAENEQFF
CDR3 DNA: TGTGCCAGCACGGCAGTCATGGGAGGGAGGGCCGAGAATGAGCAGTTCTTC

D gene: -
V gene: TRBV5-1
CDR3 length: 13
clone size: many
J gene: TRBJ2-7
CDR3 protein: CASRDSGTYEQYF
CDR3 DNA: TGCGCCAGCAGGGACAGTGGGACCTACGAGCAGTACTTC

D gene: -
V gene: TRBV5-1
CDR3 length: 15
clone size: many
J gene: TRBJ2-1
CDR3 protein: CASSPGLRADNEQFF
CDR3 DNA: TGCGCCAGCAGCCCAGGACTAAGGGCCGACAATGAGCAGTTCTTC

D gene: -
V gene: TRBV12-3/TRBV12-4
CDR3 length: 14
clone size: -
J gene: TRBJ2-7
CDR3 protein: CASSFQRKGDEQYF
CDR3 DNA: TGTGCCAGCAGTTTCCAGAGAAAGGGGGACGAGCAGTACTTC

D gene: TRBD2
V gene: TRBV5-1
CDR3 length: 15
clone size: few
J gene: TRBJ2-3
CDR3 protein: CASSLVASGGDTQYF
CDR3 DNA: TGCGCCAGCAGCTTGGTGGCTAGCGGGGGCGATACGCAGTATTTT

D gene: -
V gene: TRBV7-2
CDR3 length: 14
clone size: -
J gene: TRBJ2-5
CDR3 protein: CASSSQGGKETQYF
CDR3 DNA: TGTGCCAGCAGCTCCCAAGGGGGGAAAGAGACCCAGTACTTC

D gene: -
V gene: TRBV20-1
CDR3 length: 12
clone size: -
J gene: TRBJ2-5
CDR3 protein: CSASRGLETQYF
CDR3 DNA: TGCAGTGCTAGTCGGGGGTTGGAGACCCAGTACTTC

D gene: TRBD2
V gene: TRBV7-2
CDR3 length: 15
clone size: many
J gene: TRBJ2-7
CDR3 protein: CASSLTSGVLYEQYF
CDR3 DNA: TGTGCCAGCAGCCTGACTAGCGGGGTACTCTACGAGCAGTACTTC

D gene: -
V gene: TRBV20-1
CDR3 length: 16
clone size: few
J gene: TRBJ1-4
CDR3 protein: CSASGGYNVIDEKLFF
CDR3 DNA: TGCAGTGCTAGTGGTGGATATAATGTCATTGATGAAAAACTGTTTTTT

D gene: -
V gene: TRBV3-1
CDR3 length: 12
clone size: many
J gene: TRBJ2-7
CDR3 protein: CASSPSLSEQYF
CDR3 DNA: TGTGCCAGCAGCCCTAGCCTCTCCGAGCAGTACTTC

D gene: TRBD1
V gene: TRBV5-6
CDR3 length: 15
clone size: -
J gene: TRBJ1-1
CDR3 protein: CASSLRDRGNTEAFF
CDR3 DNA: TGTGCCAGCAGCTTGCGGGACAGGGGGAACACTGAAGCTTTCTTT

D gene: TRBD1
V gene: TRBV5-1
CDR3 length: 15
clone size: few
J gene: TRBJ1-4
CDR3 protein: CASSLSGGAGEKLFF
CDR3 DNA: TGCGCCAGCAGCTTGTCAGGGGGGGCAGGTGAAAAACTGTTTTTT

D gene: -
V gene: TRBV20-1
CDR3 length: 13
clone size: -
J gene: TRBJ1-1
CDR3 protein: CSAPYGAGVVAFF
CDR3 DNA: TGCAGTGCTCCCTATGGGGCAGGGGTCGTAGCTTTCTTT

D gene: -
V gene: TRBV12-3/TRBV12-4
CDR3 length: 13
clone size: many
J gene: TRBJ1-5
CDR3 protein: CASSLSGEQPQHF
CDR3 DNA: TGTGCCAGCAGTTTATCAGGAGAACAGCCCCAGCATTTT

D gene: TRBD1
V gene: TRBV6-2/TRBV6-3
CDR3 length: 15
clone size: few
J gene: TRBJ1-5
CDR3 protein: CASRRTGASGQPQHF
CDR3 DNA: TGTGCCAGCAGGCGAACAGGGGCTTCGGGTCAGCCCCAGCATTTT

D gene: TRBD2
V gene: TRBV9
CDR3 length: 16
clone size: -
J gene: TRBJ2-5
CDR3 protein: CASSVGAGGSRETQYF
CDR3 DNA: TGTGCCAGCAGCGTAGGAGCGGGGGGCAGCCGAGAGACCCAGTACTTC

D gene: TRBD2
V gene: TRBV12-3/TRBV12-4
CDR3 length: 19
clone size: -
J gene: TRBJ2-1
CDR3 protein: CASRARTSGRKQRNNEQFF
CDR3 DNA: TGTGCCAGCAGGGCGCGGACTAGCGGGAGAAAACAGAGAAACAATGAGCAGTTCTTC

D gene: TRBD2
V gene: TRBV12-3/TRBV12-4
CDR3 length: 13
clone size: -
J gene: TRBJ2-7
CDR3 protein: CASRRGNYYEQYF
CDR3 DNA: TGTGCCAGCAGGCGGGGGAACTACTACGAGCAGTACTTC

D gene: -
V gene: TRBV7-3
CDR3 length: 14
clone size: -
J gene: TRBJ1-4
CDR3 protein: CASSSDAARGELFF
CDR3 DNA: TGTGCCAGCAGCTCGGACGCCGCTCGTGGAGAACTGTTTTTT

D gene: -
V gene: TRBV20-1
CDR3 length: 13
clone size: -
J gene: TRBJ2-1
CDR3 protein: CSARTPSVNEQFF
CDR3 DNA: TGCAGTGCTAGAACACCTAGCGTAAATGAGCAGTTCTTC

D gene: TRBD1
V gene: TRBV7-2
CDR3 length: 15
clone size: -
J gene: TRBJ2-7
CDR3 protein: CASSRTGGEGYEQYF
CDR3 DNA: TGTGCCAGCAGCCGAACAGGGGGCGAAGGTTACGAGCAGTACTTC

D gene: TRBD2
V gene: TRBV20-1
CDR3 length: 16
clone size: few
J gene: TRBJ2-1
CDR3 protein: CSATGGGWGSYNEQFF
CDR3 DNA: TGCAGTGCTACGGGGGGGGGTTGGGGATCTTACAATGAGCAGTTCTTC

D gene: -
V gene: TRBV7-2
CDR3 length: 13
clone size: few
J gene: TRBJ2-4
CDR3 protein: CASTLQDGGIQYF
CDR3 DNA: TGTGCCAGCACCCTACAGGACGGTGGGATTCAGTACTTC

D gene: -
V gene: TRBV2
CDR3 length: 14
clone size: -
J gene: TRBJ2-3
CDR3 protein: CASSEAGYGGTQYF
CDR3 DNA: TGTGCCAGCAGTGAAGCGGGTTACGGAGGTACGCAGTATTTT

D gene: -
V gene: TRBV20-1
CDR3 length: 14
clone size: -
J gene: TRBJ1-2
CDR3 protein: CSARERGGLHRYTF
CDR3 DNA: TGCAGTGCTAGAGAAAGGGGAGGGCTCCATCGCTACACCTTC

D gene: -
V gene: TRBV18
CDR3 length: 15
clone size: few
J gene: TRBJ2-1
CDR3 protein: CASSPPSAPLNEQFF
CDR3 DNA: TGTGCCAGCTCACCACCTAGCGCCCCATTGAATGAGCAGTTCTTC

D gene: -
V gene: TRBV6-5
CDR3 length: 15
clone size: many
J gene: TRBJ1-1
CDR3 protein: CASSYSQEMNTEAFF
CDR3 DNA: TGTGCCAGCAGTTACTCGCAGGAGATGAACACTGAAGCTTTCTTT